This TCR beta chain was found in a study of blood T cell repertoires in COVID-19. Participants, about 18 to 90 years old, spanned around 25 US areas. Recovered Cohort 3 donors showed two negative PCRs, clearance, or symptom resolution. Source study methods: Scientists estimated how many nucleated cells there were by amplifying reference gene primers. TCRdb's table, derived via immunoSEQ multiplex PCR, lists solely in-frame clones and lacks some. V, J and clone size reflect that table, while D and trimming were determined from the DNA. Of 260,000 or so clones detected, 85% appear once; the ten largest clones hold 2% to 3%. The material sequenced was PBMCs or T cells enriched from blood (not recorded which). The receptor was isolated from a woman aged 45-60 years who had recovered from COVID-19.

This chain's CDR3 is CASSIILAGGYEQYF. The CDR3 DNA reads TGTGCCAGCAGTATAATCCTAGCGGGGGGCTACGAGCAGTACTTC. The V gene is TRBV27, the J gene TRBJ2-7, with 11 positions matching TRBD2. After removal of 5 bases from V and 3 bases from J, the junction contained 6 bases not matched to a gene. The CDR3 extends over 15 amino acids. Looked up from germline, CDR1 is MNHEY and CDR2 is SMNVEV (reference sequence).